This is a list of T cell receptor beta chains from one sample in a study of cytomegalovirus exposure and HLA in healthy donors. Measured with immunoSEQ multiplex PCR; TCRdb has only the in-frame clones, and not every one. The table has around 220,000 clones, approximately 83% seen once. The material sequenced was PBMCs. All receptors derive from a girl between 10 and 17 years old in good health and CMV-seronegative. Both conserved end residues are part of each CDR3. D genes are given only for firm matches. Only part of the rows carry a size: once, few, many, or a class if the clone is expanded.

v_call,d_call,j_call,clone_size,cdr3_nt,cdr3_aa
TRBV30,NA,TRBJ2-5,NA,TGTGCCTGGAGAACCCTACAGGGATTTCAAGAGACCCAGTACTTC,CAWRTLQGFQETQYF
TRBV7-9,NA,TRBJ2-1,NA,TGTTCCAGCAGCTTATTCGGCGGGGAGCAGTTCTTC,CSSSLFGGEQFF
TRBV6-6,NA,TRBJ1-1,NA,TGTGCCAGCATTCTGTCCCGGGGGAACACTGAAGCTTTCTTT,CASILSRGNTEAFF
TRBV6-5,TRBD1,TRBJ1-2,NA,TGTGCCAGCAGTCTACTGGACAGGGGGCCGGGTGGCTACACCTTC,CASSLLDRGPGGYTF
TRBV7-8,TRBD2,TRBJ2-7,NA,TGTGCCAGCAGCTTTTTTGCGGGAGGGCAATACGAGCAGTACTTC,CASSFFAGGQYEQYF
TRBV6-1,NA,TRBJ2-3,NA,TGTGCCAGCAGTGAAGAATCTGATGGAGGGGCAGGAGATACGCAGTATTTT,CASSEESDGGAGDTQYF
TRBV4-1,TRBD2,TRBJ2-1,NA,TGCGCCAGCAGCCAAGATCGGACCTCGGGGGGGAATCCAAACAATGAGCAGTTCTTC,CASSQDRTSGGNPNNEQFF
TRBV25-1,NA,TRBJ1-2,NA,TGTGCCAGCAGTGAGCGCCTTTCGGAGGACTATGGCTACACCTTC,CASSERLSEDYGYTF
TRBV4-2,TRBD1,TRBJ2-5,NA,TGTGCCAGCAGCCCCCTTTTCGGACAGGGGGTCCCAGAGACCCAGTACTTC,CASSPLFGQGVPETQYF
TRBV15,TRBD1,TRBJ1-2,NA,TGTGCCACCAGCAGGGACAGGGTAAATAGTGGCTACACCTTC,CATSRDRVNSGYTF
TRBV30,TRBD1,TRBJ2-7,NA,TGTGCCTGGAGTGCGACAGGGTCTGGCACCTACGAGCAGTACTTC,CAWSATGSGTYEQYF
TRBV7-8,NA,TRBJ1-3,NA,TGTGCCAGCAGCTCACACGGGAACGGAAACACCATATATTTT,CASSSHGNGNTIYF
TRBV28,NA,TRBJ1-1,NA,TGTGCCAGCAGTTTTCTTCAGGGGAACACTGAAGCTTTCTTT,CASSFLQGNTEAFF
TRBV11-1,TRBD2,TRBJ2-1,NA,TGTGCCAGCAGCTTAGCGGGGCGGGAGTCTGAGCAGTTCTTC,CASSLAGRESEQFF
TRBV5-5,TRBD1,TRBJ1-1,NA,TGTGCCAGCAGCCCTAGACAGGGGGCGATGAACACTGAAGCTTTCTTT,CASSPRQGAMNTEAFF
TRBV15,NA,TRBJ1-1,many,TGTGCCACCAGCAGAGAATGGTCGGCTGAAGCTTTCTTT,CATSREWSAEAFF
TRBV7-8,NA,TRBJ1-1,NA,TGTGCCAGCGCGCAGGGGCCGGTTGAAGCTTTCTTT,CASAQGPVEAFF
TRBV6-5,NA,TRBJ1-2,NA,TGTGCCAGCAGTTACTCGTCAGGCCAGACCTATGGCTACACCTTC,CASSYSSGQTYGYTF
TRBV5-1,TRBD1,TRBJ1-5,NA,TGCGCCAGCAGCCCATCGACAGGGGCCAATCAGCCCCAGCATTTT,CASSPSTGANQPQHF
TRBV7-9,NA,TRBJ2-2,NA,TGTGCCAGCAGCCGACACAAGAGGAACACCGGGGAGCTGTTTTTT,CASSRHKRNTGELFF
TRBV2,NA,TRBJ2-2,NA,TGTGCCAGCAGGGGGGCAGGGGGGAGCACCGGGGAGCTGTTTTTT,CASRGAGGSTGELFF
TRBV19,NA,TRBJ1-3,NA,TGTGCCAGTAGTCACCTAAGGGGAGGACTAAACTCTGGAAACACCATATATTTT,CASSHLRGGLNSGNTIYF
TRBV5-1,TRBD1,TRBJ2-2,NA,TGCGCCAGCAGCCTGGGACAGCCGTTGAACACCGGGGAGCTGTTTTTT,CASSLGQPLNTGELFF
TRBV2,TRBD1,TRBJ2-7,NA,TGTGCCAGCAGCCCGGGACAGGGGGCACGTGAGCAGTACTTC,CASSPGQGAREQYF
TRBV11-2,TRBD2,TRBJ2-7,NA,TGTGCCAGCAGCTTGGGAGCGGGAGGGCCAGACGAGCAGTACTTC,CASSLGAGGPDEQYF
TRBV7-2,TRBD1,TRBJ2-2,NA,TGTGCCAGCCCAGGTCCGGGACAGATCACCGGGGAGCTGTTTTTT,CASPGPGQITGELFF
TRBV5-4,TRBD2,TRBJ2-1,NA,TGTGCCAGCAGCTTGGGGGCTAGCGGGGGCGGTAGCTCCTACAATGAGCAGTTCTTC,CASSLGASGGGSSYNEQFF
TRBV28,NA,TRBJ2-1,NA,TGTGCCAGCAGCATCAGCGGCACCTACAATGAGCAGTTCTTC,CASSISGTYNEQFF
TRBV28,TRBD1,TRBJ1-1,NA,TGTGCCAGCAGTTCCACAGGGGGCGGCACTGAAGCTTTCTTT,CASSSTGGGTEAFF
TRBV5-1,TRBD2,TRBJ2-5,once,TGCGCCAGCAGCTTGCGTCTTACTAGCGGGACTCAAGAGACCCAGTACTTC,CASSLRLTSGTQETQYF
TRBV28,TRBD1,TRBJ1-5,NA,TGTGCCAGCAGTTTGACAGGGTATAGCAATCAGCCCCAGCATTTT,CASSLTGYSNQPQHF
TRBV6-5,TRBD2,TRBJ2-3,once,TGTGCCAGCAGTTACACCCCATTACTAGCGACAGATACGCAGTATTTT,CASSYTPLLATDTQYF
TRBV6-1,TRBD1,TRBJ1-2,NA,TGTGCCAGCAGTCCTACTCAGGGGGCTCACTATGGCTACACCTTC,CASSPTQGAHYGYTF
TRBV11-2,NA,TRBJ1-1,NA,TGTGCCAGCAGCTTAGGGTCGCAGGGAGGCACTGAAGCTTTCTTT,CASSLGSQGGTEAFF
TRBV14,NA,TRBJ1-1,once,TGTGCCAGCAGCCATGCGACAGAAGCTTTCTTT,CASSHATEAFF
TRBV6-5,NA,TRBJ1-1,NA,TGTGCCAGCAGTTACGGGACACTCCTGAACACTGAAGCTTTCTTT,CASSYGTLLNTEAFF
TRBV28,NA,TRBJ2-3,once,TGTGCCAGCAGTTCACTACGAGGCACAGATACGCAGTATTTT,CASSSLRGTDTQYF
TRBV27,NA,TRBJ2-2,NA,TGTGCCAGCAGTTTCTTAGCGGCCGGGGAGCTGTTTTTT,CASSFLAAGELFF
TRBV25-1,NA,TRBJ1-5,NA,TGTGCCAGCAGTTGGGCAGGGAATCAGCCCCAGCATTTT,CASSWAGNQPQHF
TRBV5-1,TRBD2,TRBJ2-3,NA,TGCGCCAGCAGCTCGAGACTAGCGGGAGCAACAGATACGCAGTATTTT,CASSSRLAGATDTQYF
TRBV4-1,NA,TRBJ1-2,NA,TGCGCCAGCAGCCAAGATGAGAGTAAAGAGAGCGGCTACACCTTC,CASSQDESKESGYTF
TRBV2,TRBD1,TRBJ1-2,NA,TGTGCCAGCACCTGGGACAGAGCAGGCGGCTACACCTTC,CASTWDRAGGYTF
TRBV4-1,NA,TRBJ1-6,NA,TGCGCCAGCAGCCTCGGGGTTATTCGGGGGCCCCTCCACTTT,CASSLGVIRGPLHF
TRBV28,NA,TRBJ2-1,NA,TGTGCCAGCAGTTTAGATTGGCAGAAAGTCAATGAGCAGTTCTTC,CASSLDWQKVNEQFF
TRBV7-9,NA,TRBJ1-1,few,TGTGCCAGCAGCATGACAGAAGAAGCTTTCTTT,CASSMTEEAFF
TRBV27,TRBD2,TRBJ2-7,NA,TGTGCCAGCAGTTCCCGAAGACTAGCGGGAGGCCAGTACGAGCAGTACTTC,CASSSRRLAGGQYEQYF
TRBV5-4,NA,TRBJ2-3,NA,TGTGCCAGCAGCCAATCATATCGAGCAGATACGCAGTATTTT,CASSQSYRADTQYF
TRBV5-1,TRBD2,TRBJ2-3,NA,TGCGCCAGCAGCTTGCTAGCGGGACCCATCACAGATACGCAGTATTTT,CASSLLAGPITDTQYF
TRBV7-9,NA,TRBJ1-3,NA,TGTGCCAGCAGAAGTCCAATCGGGGGGTCTGGAAACACCATATATTTT,CASRSPIGGSGNTIYF
TRBV5-1,NA,TRBJ2-2,NA,TGCGCCAGCTCGGACAGACGAAACACCGGGGAGCTGTTTTTT,CASSDRRNTGELFF
TRBV2,TRBD2,TRBJ2-7,NA,TGTGCCAGCAGACTGACTAGCGGGAGAGACTACGAGCAGTACTTC,CASRLTSGRDYEQYF